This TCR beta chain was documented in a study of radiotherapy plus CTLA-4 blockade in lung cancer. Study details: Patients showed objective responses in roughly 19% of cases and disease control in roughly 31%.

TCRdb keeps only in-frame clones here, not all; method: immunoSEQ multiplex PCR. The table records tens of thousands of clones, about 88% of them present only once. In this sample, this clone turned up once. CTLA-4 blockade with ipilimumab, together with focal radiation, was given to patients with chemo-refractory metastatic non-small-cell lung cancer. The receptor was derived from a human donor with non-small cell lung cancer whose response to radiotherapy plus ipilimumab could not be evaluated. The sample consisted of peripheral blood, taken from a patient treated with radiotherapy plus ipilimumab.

The CDR3 nucleotides read TGTGCCAGCAGTTCAGGGGGCTATTCCTACAATGAGCAGTTCTTC. This codes for CASSSGGYSYNEQFF. The chain couples TRBV27 to TRBJ2-1, with 8 bases aligning to TRBD1. The CDR3 has 15 amino acids. The germline gives CDR1 MNHEY, CDR2 SMNVEV (reference sequence). Trimming cost V 4 bases and J 1 base; bases outside gene matches: 3.